The 30 T cell receptor beta chains given below trace back to one sample, sequenced in a study of response to subunit inactivated influenza vaccine. Each CDR3 protein is one row after TCRdb ran MiXCR on the RT-PCR reads. The sample records roughly 150,000 distinct CDR3 sequences, around 9.9% being singletons. The starting material was non-naive T cells sorted from PBMCs, obtained more than 35 days after vaccination. The receptors stem from a man aged 50 or older who received an inactivated influenza vaccine.

The chain couples TRBV7-2 to TRBJ1-2; the D gene is possibly TRBD1 (6 bases). This CDR3 contains 14 residues. V was trimmed by 6 bases and J by 7 bases, leaving 18 bases between them. Germline CDR1 and CDR2: SGHTA and FQGNSA. The CDR3 DNA reads as TGTGCCAGCAGTCCACAGGGTCTCCTCCGTGGCTACACCTTC. It is translated as CASSPQGLLRGYTF.

This clonotype was seen a few times. The chain combines TRBV2 with TRBJ2-2; 7 positions match TRBD2. Trimming cost V 1 base and J 0 bases; bases outside gene matches: 2. The CDR3 covers 16 residues. Germline V gene data show CDR1 as SNHLY and CDR2 as FYNNEI. Here the CDR3 reads CASSEGGGTNTGELFF. The CDR3 nucleotides are TGTGCCAGCAGTGAAGGGGGGGGGACGAACACCGGGGAGCTGTTTTTT. Variable domain in full (rest from reference TRBV2 and TRBJ2-2): EPEVTQTPSHQVTQMGQEVILRCVPISNHLYFYWYRQILGQKVEFLVSFYNNEISEKSEIFDDQFSVERPDGSNFTLKIRSTKLEDSAMYFCASSEGGGTNTGELFFGEGSRLTVL.

This clonotype showed up many times. J is TRBJ2-5 and V is TRBV20-1; D possibly corresponds to TRBD2 (5 bases). This CDR3 spans 14 amino acids. CDR1 and CDR2 from the germline V gene are DFQATT and SNEGSKA (reference sequence). Between the trimmed V and J ends, which lost 2 bases and 5 bases, there was a span of 15 bases. CDR3 in amino acids: CSARSPLEVETQYF. The CDR3 DNA reads as TGCAGTGCTAGATCCCCACTAGAGGTGGAGACCCAGTACTTC.

This clonotype was seen a handful of times. The chain links TRBV20-1 to TRBJ2-7; 9 bases agree with TRBD2. This CDR3 is 15 amino acids long. The germline CDR1 and CDR2 sequences are DFQATT and SNEGSKA (reference sequence). Losses at the gene ends were 4 bases for V and 0 bases for J; bases not matched to a gene: 7. The CDR3 spells CSAIGASGISYEQYF. CDR3 DNA sequence: TGCAGTGCTATAGGGGCTAGCGGGATCTCCTACGAGCAGTACTTC.

This clonotype was detected many times. V gene TRBV20-1 combines with J gene TRBJ2-1, with 8 bases identical to TRBD2. CDR3 length equals 15 residues. With 0 bases clipped from V and 6 bases from J, the junction kept 7 bases outside the gene matches. Germline loops: CDR1 DFQATT, CDR2 SNEGSKA (reference sequence). CDR3 DNA: TGCAGTGCTAGAGATATACGGGAGGGCCGCAATGAGCAGTTCTTC. Its translation: CSARDIREGRNEQFF.

This chain links TRBV12-3 or TRBV12-4 with TRBJ1-2; D is ambiguous. Trimming took off 2 bases at V and 6 bases at J, with 4 bases between the two ends. The CDR3 has 11 amino acids. The CDR3 DNA reads TGTGCCAGCAGTTTATCGCATGGCTACACCTTC. Its translation is CASSLSHGYTF.

About this clonotype itself: The junction departs from the called germline gene at one end, perhaps through a read error. The chain carries TRBV9 and TRBJ1-5; the D gene is possibly TRBD1 (5 bases). In germline, CDR1 is SGDLS, CDR2 YYNGEE. This CDR3 has 16 amino acids. Written as DNA, the CDR3 is TGTGCCAGCAGCGTAGGGTCCTCAGGGAGCAATCAGCCCCGGCATTTT. Translating gives CASSVGSSGSNQPRHF.

This clonotype was observed a few times. The rearrangement joins TRBV19 to TRBJ2-6; TRBD1 agrees at 9 bases. The V segment lost 9 bases and the J segment 2 bases; nucleotides outside the gene matches: 2. In germline, CDR1 is LNHDA, CDR2 SQIVND (reference sequence). The length of the CDR3 is 14 residues. The CDR3 DNA is TGTGCCAGCCGGGACAGGGCTGGGGCCAACGTCCTGACTTTC. It translates to CASRDRAGANVLTF.

This clonotype was counted ten times or more. This chain joins TRBV18 and TRBJ1-1; TRBD1 matches at 8 bases. Germline-derived CDR1 and CDR2 are KGHSH and LQKENI. Losses at the gene ends were 2 bases for V and 1 base for J; bases not matched to a gene: 3. This CDR3 has 15 residues. Written as DNA, the CDR3 is TGTGCCAGCTCACCAACCGGGACAGGGAACACTGAAGCTTTCTTT. Translated: CASSPTGTGNTEAFF.

This clonotype was seen a few times. This may arise from a read error, as a much more abundant clone is one base away. The conserved phenylalanine or tryptophan normally closing the CDR3 is absent here, so this likely arose from a read error. The J gene is TRBJ1-1, the V gene TRBV20-1; 7 bases agree with TRBD1. Trimming cost V 6 bases and J 5 bases; bases outside gene matches: 9. In germline, CDR1 is DFQATT, CDR2 SNEGSKA (reference sequence). CDR3 size: 13 residues. DNA of the CDR3: TGCAGTGCCGGGACAGCGACAAGAACTGAAGCTTTCTAT. This sequence encodes CSAGTATRTEAFY.

The chain links TRBV25-1 to TRBJ2-2, with 9 bases aligning to TRBD2. Looked up from germline, CDR1 is MGHDK and CDR2 is SYGVNS. Unmatched junction bases numbered 13, after V lost 2 bases and J lost 6 bases. The CDR3 consists of 18 residues. CDR3 DNA: TGTGCCAGCAGTGAAGAATGGGGGGCGGGAGGGTCGGCCGGGGAGCTGTTTTTT. Protein product: CASSEEWGAGGSAGELFF.

The V call is TRBV20-1, the J call TRBJ1-5; the D is unclear. This CDR3 region has 14 residues. V was trimmed by 3 bases and J by 0 bases, leaving 9 bases between them. Germline CDR1 is DFQATT and CDR2 is SNEGSKA (reference sequence). This chain's CDR3 is CSARTGISNQPQHF. The CDR3 DNA follows: TGCAGTGCTAGGACCGGGATTAGCAATCAGCCCCAGCATTTT.

V usage is TRBV7-2 and J usage is TRBJ1-4, with 8 nucleotides matching TRBD1. The CDR3 sequence is 13 residues long. The junction had 1 base not matched to a gene; V was cut back by 8 bases and J by 2 bases. Germline V lookup: CDR1 SGHTA, CDR2 FQGNSA. The CDR3 protein is CASQGATNEKLFF. CDR3 sequence (DNA): TGTGCCAGCCAGGGGGCTACTAATGAAAAACTGTTTTTT.

This clonotype has a handful of counts. The V gene is TRBV18, the J gene TRBJ1-5, with TRBD1 identical over 8 bases. Losses at the gene ends were 3 bases for V and 9 bases for J; bases not matched to a gene: 7. Germline CDR1 KGHSH, CDR2 LQKENI. The CDR3 is made up of 14 amino acids. The CDR3 coding sequence is TGTGCCAGCTCACCCGATGGGACAGGCCGGCCCCAGCATTTT. Its protein is CASSPDGTGRPQHF.

The chain recombines TRBV5-1 with TRBJ1-2; D might be TRBD1 (6 bases). V was trimmed by 9 bases and J by 3 bases, leaving 21 bases between them. Per the germline V gene, CDR1 is SGHRS and CDR2 is YFSETQ. CDR3 length: 15 residues. The DNA for the CDR3 is TGCGCCACATCAGACGGGACAAAAGGTCACTATGGCTACACCTTC. It yields the protein CATSDGTKGHYGYTF. The variable domain in full, with the rest retrieved from reference TRBV5-1 and TRBJ1-2, is KAGVTQTPRYLIKTRGQQVTLSCSPISGHRSVSWYQQTPGQGLQFLFEYFSETQRNKGNFPGRFSGRQFSNSRSEMNVSTLELGDSALYLCATSDGTKGHYGYTFGSGTRLTVV.

This clonotype has a handful of counts. The chain employs TRBV6-2 or TRBV6-3 and TRBJ1-1; the D is unclear. The germline V gene encodes CDR1 MNHEY and CDR2 SVGEGT. Trimming stripped 4 bases from V and 4 bases from J, with 7 bases between. The CDR3 runs to 12 residues. The CDR3 loop reads CASSSGGTEAFF. In nucleotides, the CDR3 is TGTGCCAGCAGTTCGGGTGGCACTGAAGCTTTCTTT.

This clonotype was detected a few times. This chain links TRBV5-6 with TRBJ1-4; D is possibly TRBD1 (5 bases). Trimming removed 2 bases at V and 4 bases at J, with 9 bases between. Germline CDR1 and CDR2: SGHDT and YYEEEE. This CDR3 region has 14 residues. CDR3 DNA: TGTGCCAGCAGCTTCGGGACCCATAATGAAAAACTGTTTTTT. Its protein product is CASSFGTHNEKLFF.

There are many counts of this clonotype. V gene TRBV24-1 combines with J gene TRBJ2-1; D gene uncertain. Looked up from germline, CDR1 is KGHDR and CDR2 is SFDVKD. This CDR3 comprises 13 residues. V lost 1 base and J lost 5, with 5 bases in between. The CDR3 nucleotides are TGTGCCACCAGTGATTTCCCTCACAATGAGCAGTTCTTC. Amino acid sequence: CATSDFPHNEQFF.

This chain links TRBV3-1 with TRBJ1-1; D not resolved. V lost 5 bases, J lost 3 bases, and 13 bases lay in between. The germline CDR1 and CDR2 sequences are LGHDT and YNNKEL (reference sequence). This CDR3 has 14 amino acids. In DNA, the CDR3 is TGTGCCAGCAGCGGCCTTTGGGGAGACACTGAAGCTTTCTTT. This sequence encodes CASSGLWGDTEAFF. The full variable domain, in which reference TRBV3-1 and TRBJ1-1 provide the parts outside the CDR3, is DTAVSQTPKYLVTQMGNDKSIKCEQNLGHDTMYWYKQDSKKFLKIMFSYNNKELIINETVPNRFSPKSPDKAHLNLHINSLELGDSAVYFCASSGLWGDTEAFFGQGTRLTVV.

The rearrangement links TRBV10-2 to TRBJ2-5; 7 positions match TRBD1. V lost 3 bases to trimming and J lost 3 bases; unmatched junction nucleotides: 1. CDR3 length equals 13 residues. CDR1 WSHSY and CDR2 SAAADI come from the germline V gene. The CDR3 sequence is CASSEQGKETQYF. For the CDR3, the DNA is TGCGCCAGCAGTGAACAGGGGAAAGAGACCCAGTACTTC.

This clonotype was seen many times. V and J are TRBV5-5 and TRBJ2-1; the match to TRBD1 covers 7 bases. CDR1 and CDR2 from the germline V gene are SGHKS and YYEKEE (reference sequence). V gave up 4 bases and J gave up 7 bases; unmatched junction bases: 11. This CDR3 is 15 amino acids long. The CDR3 coding sequence is TGTGCCAGCAGCCTCGACAGGGATCGGGATAATGAGCAGTTCTTC. Amino acids: CASSLDRDRDNEQFF.

This clonotype has just a few counts. J is TRBJ2-7 and V is TRBV9; a weak D match, TRBD1 (6 bases). This CDR3 is built from 14 residues. The germline CDR1 and CDR2 sequences are SGDLS and YYNGEE. Between the trimmed V and J ends, which lost 7 bases and 2 bases, there was a span of 16 bases. The CDR3 sequence is CASSRGLETYEQYF. Here the CDR3 DNA reads TGTGCCAGCTCAAGGGGGTTAGAGACCTACGAGCAGTACTTC.

The chain joins TRBV5-1 to TRBJ2-1; D possibly matches TRBD1 or TRBD2 (6 bases each). The V gene's germline CDR1 is SGHRS and CDR2 YFSETQ. V lost 4 bases to trimming and J lost 3 bases, with 20 bases between them. CDR3 length: 17 amino acids. In DNA, the CDR3 is TGCGCCAGCAGCGGGGGGAACAGGGAAACTCTCTACAATGAGCAGTTCTTC. It yields the protein CASSGGNRETLYNEQFF. Full variable domain (rest looked up from reference TRBV5-1 and TRBJ2-1): KAGVTQTPRYLIKTRGQQVTLSCSPISGHRSVSWYQQTPGQGLQFLFEYFSETQRNKGNFPGRFSGRQFSNSRSEMNVSTLELGDSALYLCASSGGNRETLYNEQFFGPGTRLTVL.

This clonotype was recorded at least ten times. This chain links TRBV20-1 with TRBJ2-1; D unclear. This CDR3 contains 10 residues. V shed 3 bases and J shed 8 bases, with 5 bases lying between them. The germline V gene encodes CDR1 DFQATT and CDR2 SNEGSKA (reference sequence). The CDR3 sequence is CSARSDEQFF. For the CDR3, the DNA is TGCAGTGCTAGGTCGGATGAGCAGTTCTTC.

This clonotype was counted a few times. The chain couples TRBV3-1 to TRBJ2-3; TRBD2 aligns across 8 bases. J was trimmed by 6 bases and V by 4 bases; bases with no gene match: 6. Per the germline V gene, CDR1 is LGHDT and CDR2 is YNNKEL (reference sequence). This CDR3 is built from 14 residues. The CDR3 DNA is TGTGCCAGCAGCCGAGCGGGGGCCTTGGATACGCAGTATTTT. Translation: CASSRAGALDTQYF.

Ten or more counts support this clonotype. The chain uses TRBV28 and TRBJ2-7, with 7 bases matching TRBD2. J lost 0 bases, V lost 6 bases, and 11 bases had no gene match. Germline assignment: CDR1 MDHEN and CDR2 SYDVKM. This CDR3 contains 16 residues. The CDR3 here is CASSPGRGIPSYEQYF. Here the CDR3 DNA reads TGTGCCAGCAGCCCCGGGCGGGGGATTCCCTCCTACGAGCAGTACTTC.

This rearrangement joins TRBV29-1 to TRBJ2-1; TRBD2 is a possible D gene (6 bases). The CDR3 covers 17 residues. CDR1 is SQVTM and CDR2 is ANQGSEA in the germline V gene. The V end was cut by 2 bases, the J end by 0 bases, with 17 bases between. The CDR3 DNA is TGCAGCGTTGAAACGGGCGGCGGGAAGAGCTCCTACAATGAGCAGTTCTTC. This gives the protein CSVETGGGKSSYNEQFF.

The chain employs TRBV6-5 and TRBJ1-2, with a tentative D call TRBD1 (5 bases). V lost 3 bases, J lost 4 bases, and 15 bases lay in between. The CDR3 is 15 residues long. Germline CDR1 reads MNHEY; CDR2 reads SVGAGI. CDR3 nucleotides: TGTGCCAGCAGTTATACCCCTCCAGGGAGCTATGGCTACACCTTC. Protein sequence: CASSYTPPGSYGYTF.

At least ten counts were recorded for this clonotype. This CDR3 is CAISELSGRHPGEQFF. The CDR3 DNA sequence: TGTGCCATCAGTGAGCTTAGCGGGAGACACCCCGGTGAGCAGTTCTTC. The chain uses TRBV10-3 and TRBJ2-1; the match to TRBD2 covers 9 bases. Germline lookup yields CDR1 ENHRY and CDR2 SYGVKD. J was trimmed by 9 bases and V by 2 bases; bases with no gene match: 11. This CDR3 spans 16 amino acids.

This clonotype appeared a few times. The J gene is TRBJ2-3, the V gene TRBV20-1; tentatively, D is TRBD1 (5 bases). Germline values: CDR1 DFQATT, CDR2 SNEGSKA (reference sequence). The CDR3 has 16 residues. Trimming took 5 bases from V and 6 from J, leaving 24 bases between them. DNA for the CDR3: TGCAGTGCTCCTCATCCTACGACAGATCCGGGCGATACGCAGTATTTT. Protein product: CSAPHPTTDPGDTQYF.